The rows below give T cell receptor beta chains drawn from one sample of a study of T cell responses to AZD1222 COVID-19 vaccine. Here immunoSEQ multiplex PCR was the method, and the copy in TCRdb shows in-frame clones only, minus some. The sample holds just over 80,000 clones; 85% to 90% are singletons and the top ten take about 5.7%. This specimen consisted of peripheral blood, obtained on day 0 of AZD1222 vaccination. These receptors originate from an adult in good health. CDR3s include the opening cysteine and the closing phenylalanine or tryptophan. The D gene is left open where the match is weak. Not all rows give a size; the values are once, few, many and, for expanded clones, a class.

>-|TRBJ1-1|12|TRBV7-8|-
TGTGCCAGCAGCCCAGACAGACTAGAAGCTTTCTTT
CASSPDRLEAFF
>-|TRBJ1-1|11|TRBV21-1|once
TGTGCCAGCAGCAACGGCACTGAAGCTTTCTTT
CASSNGTEAFF
>TRBD2|TRBJ2-3|19|TRBV5-8|-
TGTGCCAGCAGTCTGACGGGACTAGCGGGGGGGCGTTTCACAGATACGCAGTATTTT
CASSLTGLAGGRFTDTQYF
>-|TRBJ2-5|15|TRBV5-1|-
TGCGCCAGCACCCCCCGGTGGGGGGGCGACGAGACCCAGTACTTC
CASTPRWGGDETQYF
>TRBD1|TRBJ2-3|16|TRBV18|-
TGTGCCAGCTCACCCGGGCAGGGGGCGCCCTCAGATACGCAGTATTTT
CASSPGQGAPSDTQYF
>TRBD1|TRBJ1-6|15|TRBV10-3|-
TGTGCCATCAGCACAGGGGGCGCAGATAATTCACCCCTCCACTTT
CAISTGGADNSPLHF
>-|TRBJ2-2|15|TRBV5-1|-
TGCGCCAGCAGCTTGGGGACAGTGAACACCGGGGAGCTGTTTTTT
CASSLGTVNTGELFF
>TRBD2|TRBJ2-3|15|TRBV5-5|-
TGTGCCAGCAGCTTGGAGCGGGGGGGCACAGATACGCAGTATTTT
CASSLERGGTDTQYF
>-|TRBJ1-4|14|TRBV11-2|-
TGTGCCAGCAGCCCCCGCAGGGTGGGGGAAAAACTGTTTTTT
CASSPRRVGEKLFF
>-|TRBJ1-5|14|TRBV5-1|-
TGCGCCAGCAGCCCCGGAGATGGGTACCAGCCCCAGCATTTT
CASSPGDGYQPQHF
>TRBD1|TRBJ1-6|15|TRBV7-2|once
TGTGCCAGCAGCTTATCCCAGGGGGTCCAATCACCCCTCCACTTT
CASSLSQGVQSPLHF
>-|TRBJ1-2|15|TRBV5-8|-
TGTGCCAGCAGCCGACCTTACAAGGGAATCGATGGCTACACCTTC
CASSRPYKGIDGYTF